This entry features one TCR delta chain sequence. No antigen is known for it. A read error is the likely source, as a far larger clone sits one nucleotide away. These data belong to a study of delta chains in infants with herpesvirus infections. CDR3 size: 19 residues. The germline gives CDR1 TVYSNPD, CDR2 GDNSRS (reference sequence). Study-level results: Among about 19 CMV-infected infants, 4 showed the public Vdelta1 clonotype. Possibly, this public clonotype is present below detection in uninfected infants. The public clonotype appeared only at the first post-infection time point.

Reverse transcription of PBMC RNA used primers specific for the gamma and delta chains. TCRdb applied CATT to the RT-PCR reads for clone calling. The sample lists more than 750 delta-chain clones, about 20% seen once, with 13% in the top ten. This sample comprised peripheral blood, obtained at time point 2 of longitudinal follow-up. The chain carries TRDV3 and TRDJ2, with a tentative D call TRDD2 (6 bases). This TCR came from a human donor who was a Ugandan infant, either HIV-exposed or HIV-unexposed (not recorded which). The CDR3: CAFRLLPWRIGALTAQRFF. The DNA for the CDR3 is TGTGCCTTTCGCCTCCTACCCTGGAGGATTGGAGCTTTGACAGCACAACGCTTCTTT.